Listed below are T cell receptor beta chains from one sample, sequenced in a study of T-cell memory formation after mild COVID-19. TCRdb independently ran MiXCR on the 5' RACE reads; one entry per CDR3 protein. The sample comprises around 340,000 distinct CDR3 sequences, roughly 15% of which are singletons, and around 20% rests with the top ten. The sample consisted of PBMCs or a T cell subset sorted from them (not recorded which). The origin of the receptors is a man between 18 and 29 years old who had mild COVID-19 (a few samples of this study predate the infection). Cell type and time point are not known. The conserved cysteine and the conserved F or W are not part of the CDR3 here. A clone size is listed for some rows: how often the clone was seen (once, few, many), or a class if it is expanded.

>few|TRBV29-1
SVELPGTGELF
>.|TRBV7-2
ASSKTGGLDTQY
>few|TRBV12-3/TRBV12-4
ASSFWGGQDTQY
>.|TRBV28
ASSLTERSGANVLT
>few|TRBV7-2
ASTTWGGIETQY
>few|TRBV20-1
SARVASRPLNEQF
>.|TRBV5-1
ASCSEGETQY
>few|TRBV7-2
ASSLPRGGFNEQF
>.|TRBV5-1
ASSLLAAQETQY
>few|TRBV12-3/TRBV12-4
ASRRRKGTAYQETQY
>many|TRBV7-9
ASSPRGLETQY
>.|TRBV7-3
ASSLSNGRADTQY
>.|TRBV6-2/TRBV6-3
ASRRGQSSYNSPLH
>many|TRBV4-2
ASSPKLHSGPQH
>.|TRBV28
ASNYYDTQY
>few|TRBV20-1
SARPPLRDPYEQY
>.|TRBV20-1
SARKSGGFSYEQY